Listed below are T cell receptor beta chains from one sample, sequenced in a study of graft-versus-host responses after intestinal transplantation. This table comes from immunoSEQ multiplex PCR, and its TCRdb copy is limited to in-frame clones, with some not included. The repertoire holds roughly 20,000 clones, with approximately 86% as singletons. The sample here was PBMCs, taken around 230 days after intestinal transplant. The origin of the receptors is a human patient who received an intestinal transplant, so some T cells may come from the graft donor. Both conserved end residues are part of each CDR3.

v_gene,CDR3aa
TRBV5-1,CASSFLAGGRSYEQYF
TRBV6-6,CASSYSQGNYGYTF
TRBV15,CATRAPGINTGELFF
TRBV19,CASSIANTGELFF
TRBV11-2,CASSQARGAREQYF
TRBV5-4,CASSLGASGGTDTQYF
TRBV7-2,CASSLFPTADYGYTF
TRBV5-4,CASSLREEGGYTF
TRBV23-1,CASSGQGMYNEQFF
TRBV10-3,CAISVSGQLNTEAFF
TRBV6-6,CASSRDDLDTQYF
TRBV5-1,CASRTGLAGALPQQFF
TRBV4-1,CASSQTRGYEQYF
TRBV5-4,CASSPDGEWHTEAFF
TRBV9,CASSPQGGELYGYTF
TRBV2,CAITGLAGSSGANVLTF
TRBV5-1,CASSLVQGGEKLFF
TRBV5-1,CASSLSGVVLRSESEAFF
TRBV5-1,CASSRGGPRDGETQYF
TRBV5-6,CASRDETAPRDTQYF
TRBV6-6,CASSAPGPRNTEAFF
TRBV25-1,CASSEMDSISEKLFF
TRBV10-3,CAITQRGRGFDEAFF
TRBV27,CASRTLQGSAPLHF
TRBV5-6,CASATPDRSVNTEAFF